Following are 32 T cell receptor beta chains from one sample sequenced in a study of blood T cell repertoires in COVID-19. Profiled with immunoSEQ multiplex PCR; TCRdb holds only in-frame clones, not every one. The sample lists about 11,000 clones; approximately 88% were seen once. Material: peripheral blood. Receptors originate from a human donor in a cohort sampled during active COVID-19.

The CDR3 DNA reads as TGCGCCAGCAGCTTGGGACAGGAGACCGGGGAGCTGTTTTTT. Encoded protein: CASSLGQETGELFF. This chain joins TRBV5-1 and TRBJ2-2, with a tentative D call TRBD1 (6 bases). Germline-derived CDR1 and CDR2 are SGHRS and YFSETQ. The CDR3 is 14 residues long. V lost 0 bases and J 5 bases, leaving 8 bases between the germline ends.

The V gene is TRBV4-1, the J gene TRBJ2-6; 9 nucleotides agree with TRBD1. Germline V gene sequence: CDR1 MGHRA, CDR2 YSYEKL. The CDR3 totals 18 residues. The V gene end was trimmed by 4 bases and the J gene end by 1 base; junction bases not matched to a gene: 8. CDR3 coding DNA: TGCGCCAGCAGCCTGGGGACAGGGAGTAATTCTGGGGCCAACGTCCTGACTTTC. It codes for CASSLGTGSNSGANVLTF.

The gene calls are TRBV5-1 and TRBJ2-1; 11 nucleotides agree with TRBD2. The V gene's germline CDR1 is SGHRS and CDR2 YFSETQ. The CDR3 totals 17 residues. The junction had 10 bases not matched to a gene; V was cut back by 4 bases and J by 4 bases. For the CDR3, the DNA is TGCGCCAGCAGCCCGGGGAAGACTAGCGGGGCTTACAATGAGCAGTTCTTC. Protein sequence: CASSPGKTSGAYNEQFF.

The chain uses TRBV5-4 and TRBJ2-3; perhaps TRBD1 as D (6 bases). V was cut by 4 bases and J by 5 bases, with 20 bases left in between. The CDR3 has 16 amino acids. Looked up from germline, CDR1 is SGHNT and CDR2 is YYREEE (reference sequence). CDR3: CASSPRRQEGGDTQYF. The CDR3 region has the DNA TGTGCCAGCAGCCCCCGGCGGCAGGAAGGGGGAGATACGCAGTATTTT. Together with reference TRBV5-4 and TRBJ2-3, the CDR3 gives the full variable domain: ETGVTQSPTHLIKTRGQQVTLRCSSQSGHNTVSWYQQALGQGPQFIFQYYREEENGRGNFPPRFSGLQFPNYSSELNVNALELDDSALYLCASSPRRQEGGDTQYFGPGTRLTVL.

V and J are TRBV7-9 and TRBJ1-1; D is possibly TRBD1 (5 bases). CDR3 size: 15 residues. V lost 4 bases and J 5 bases, leaving 17 bases between the germline ends. The germline CDR1 and CDR2 sequences are SEHNR and FQNEAQ (reference sequence). This chain's CDR3 is CASSSQPGRGTEAFF. CDR3 sequence (DNA): TGTGCCAGCAGCTCGCAACCGGGGCGGGGAACTGAAGCTTTCTTT.

This chain links TRBV7-9 with TRBJ1-3, with D maybe TRBD1 (5 bases). Trimming removed 0 bases from V and 2 bases from J, with 5 bases in between. The V gene's germline CDR1 is SEHNR and CDR2 FQNEAQ (reference sequence). The CDR3 has 14 residues. CDR3 amino acids: CASSLAGAGNTIYF. The CDR3 bases are TGTGCCAGCAGCTTAGCAGGGGCTGGAAACACCATATATTTT.

This clone was seen only once. The genes are TRBV10-2 and TRBJ2-2, with unresolved D. Germline CDR1 WSHSY, CDR2 SAAADI. V lost 2 bases to trimming and J lost 5 bases, with 15 bases between them. The CDR3 consists of 16 residues. Here the CDR3 DNA reads TGCGCCAGCAGTGAGCAGGAAGTTAGTGTAACCGGGGAGCTGTTTTTT. Encoded protein: CASSEQEVSVTGELFF.

V usage is TRBV18 and J usage is TRBJ2-1; the match to TRBD2 covers 11 bases. Per germline, CDR1 KGHSH and CDR2 LQKENI. This CDR3 region has 15 residues. Unmatched junction bases numbered 5, after V lost 5 bases and J lost 5 bases. As DNA, the CDR3 is TGTGCCAGCTCAGCGACTAGCGGGAATAACAATGAGCAGTTCTTC. Translated: CASSATSGNNNEQFF.

The chain joins TRBV2 to TRBJ2-2, with D perhaps matching TRBD2 (7 bases). The CDR3 is 14 amino acids. Germline V gene data show CDR1 as SNHLY and CDR2 as FYNNEI. V was clipped by 7 bases and J by 3 bases, with 12 bases between them. The DNA for the CDR3 is TGTGCCAGCATGGGGGGGGCGTACACCGGGGAGCTGTTTTTT. It translates to CASMGGAYTGELFF.

The rearrangement links TRBV2 to TRBJ2-3, with D unclear. CDR1 is SNHLY, CDR2 FYNNEI, per germline. This CDR3 is 14 amino acids long. V was pared by 7 bases and J by 6 bases, with 17 bases between. The CDR3 here is CASTREAQSDTQYF. CDR3 sequence (DNA): TGTGCCAGCACCCGAGAGGCGCAGTCTGATACGCAGTATTTT. Filled out from reference TRBV2 and TRBJ2-3, the complete variable domain reads EPEVTQTPSHQVTQMGQEVILRCVPISNHLYFYWYRQILGQKVEFLVSFYNNEISEKSEIFDDQFSVERPDGSNFTLKIRSTKLEDSAMYFCASTREAQSDTQYFGPGTRLTVL.

The V and J genes are TRBV5-1 and TRBJ2-3; 12 positions agree with TRBD2. With 0 bases clipped from V and 6 bases from J, the junction kept 5 bases outside the gene matches. This CDR3 spans 16 amino acids. Germline-derived CDR1 and CDR2 are SGHRS and YFSETQ. The CDR3 sequence: CASSLALAGGVDTQYF. In DNA form, the CDR3 reads TGCGCCAGCAGCTTGGCACTAGCGGGAGGCGTGGATACGCAGTATTTT.

The chain carries TRBV19 and TRBJ2-5, with a weak D call TRBD2 (6 bases). V was shortened by 1 base and J by 5 bases, with 11 bases between the two germline ends. The CDR3 runs 14 residues. Germline assignment: CDR1 LNHDA and CDR2 SQIVND (reference sequence). The CDR3 DNA reads TGTGCCAGTAGTATAGCGGGAGCAGCCGAGACCCAGTACTTC. Protein sequence: CASSIAGAAETQYF.

This chain joins TRBV6-4 and TRBJ1-1; D may be TRBD1 (6 bases). The CDR3 runs to 13 residues. V was shortened by 5 bases and J by 2 bases, with 9 bases between the two germline ends. The germline V gene has CDR1 MRHNA and CDR2 SNTAGT. As DNA, the CDR3 is TGTGCCAGCAGTTTGACAGGAAACACTGAAGCTTTCTTT. This encodes CASSLTGNTEAFF.

In DNA, the CDR3 is TGTGCCAGCAGCTTCGGCGGGATGGCCTACAATGAGCAGTTCTTC. Translating it yields CASSFGGMAYNEQFF. V gene TRBV7-8 combines with J gene TRBJ2-1; D is possibly TRBD2 (6 bases). The CDR3 runs to 15 residues. The V end lost 3 bases, the J end lost 2 bases, and 11 bases lay between the germline ends. CDR1 SGHVS and CDR2 FQNEAQ come from the germline V gene.

This chain links TRBV5-1 with TRBJ2-3, with 7 bases aligning to TRBD1. The junction had 5 bases not matched to a gene; V was cut back by 4 bases and J by 3 bases. Germline values: CDR1 SGHRS, CDR2 YFSETQ. This CDR3 spans 14 amino acids. CDR3 in amino acids: CASSPGQRTDTQYF. The CDR3 coding sequence is TGCGCCAGCAGCCCGGGACAGAGAACAGATACGCAGTATTTT.

This chain connects TRBV18 to TRBJ2-7, with D maybe TRBD1 (5 bases). The CDR3 has 11 amino acids. Deletions cut 6 bases from V and 6 bases from J, with 9 bases between. Germline lookup yields CDR1 KGHSH and CDR2 LQKENI. The CDR3 protein is CASSPDTEQYF. The CDR3 coding sequence is TGTGCCAGCTCTCCGGACACCGAGCAGTACTTC.

This clone has a handful of counts. The chain couples TRBV5-1 to TRBJ1-6; tentative D call: TRBD1 (6 bases). The germline CDR1 and CDR2 sequences are SGHRS and YFSETQ. V lost 4 bases and J 4 bases, leaving 15 bases between the germline ends. This CDR3 is 16 amino acids long. This chain's CDR3 is CASSLGQPSYNSPLHF. In DNA, the CDR3 is TGCGCCAGCAGCCTCGGACAGCCTTCATATAATTCACCCCTCCACTTT.

This chain joins TRBV4-3 and TRBJ2-7, with 11 nucleotides matching TRBD2. In germline, CDR1 is LGHNA, CDR2 YSLEER. This CDR3 region has 18 residues. V lost 0 bases to trimming and J lost 2 bases; unmatched junction nucleotides: 9. The CDR3 is CASSQDVPPTSGTYEQYF. The CDR3 nucleotides are TGCGCCAGCAGCCAAGATGTCCCCCCGACTAGCGGGACCTACGAGCAGTACTTC.

The chain has TRBV6-2 or TRBV6-3 and TRBJ2-5; D gene unclear. The CDR3 spans 13 residues. Between the trimmed V and J ends, which lost 1 base and 3 bases, there was a span of 6 bases. Germline-derived CDR1 and CDR2 are MNHEY and SVGEGT. In DNA, the CDR3 is TGTGCCAGCAGTTACTACCGAGAAGAGACCCAGTACTTC. Residues: CASSYYREETQYF.

The V and J genes are TRBV4-2 and TRBJ2-7; 12 bases fit TRBD2. Unmatched junction bases numbered 7, after V lost 3 bases and J lost 4 bases. This CDR3 is 16 amino acids long. Germline CDR1 is LGHNA and CDR2 is YNFKEQ. The CDR3 DNA sequence: TGTGCCAGCAGCCAGGAAATTGGACTAGCGGGGTACGAGCAGTACTTC. Translated: CASSQEIGLAGYEQYF.

This clone was seen a single time. The gene calls are TRBV11-1 and TRBJ1-1; 9 positions agree with TRBD1. Germline V lookup: CDR1 SGHAT, CDR2 FQDESV (reference sequence). The CDR3 extends over 14 amino acids. Germline trimming cut 4 bases from V and 1 base from J; bases unmatched to any gene: 1. CDR3 loop: CASSSGQGNTEAFF. CDR3 DNA sequence: TGTGCCAGCAGCTCGGGACAGGGGAACACTGAAGCTTTCTTT.

This chain links TRBV2 with TRBJ1-2; TRBD1 agrees at 8 bases. CDR1 and CDR2 from the germline V gene are SNHLY and FYNNEI. V dropped 7 bases and J dropped 1; count of bases not matched to a gene: 14. The CDR3 runs to 17 residues. This chain's CDR3 is CASKGGRGRFGNYGYTF. CDR3 sequence (DNA): TGTGCCAGCAAGGGGGGCAGGGGGCGATTTGGTAACTATGGCTACACCTTC. Based on the CDR3 plus reference TRBV2 and TRBJ1-2, the full variable domain is EPEVTQTPSHQVTQMGQEVILRCVPISNHLYFYWYRQILGQKVEFLVSFYNNEISEKSEIFDDQFSVERPDGSNFTLKIRSTKLEDSAMYFCASKGGRGRFGNYGYTFGSGTRLTVV.

This clone was observed a single time. The chain joins TRBV3-1 (or the pseudogene TRBV3-2) to TRBJ2-5; 9 bases match TRBD2. Germline V gives CDR1 LGHDT, CDR2 YNNKEL (reference sequence). The CDR3 spans 16 residues. The ends lost 3 bases at V and 2 bases at J; junction bases unmatched: 7. The CDR3 sequence is CASSQPDLAGQETQYF. The CDR3, as DNA: TGTGCCAGCAGCCAGCCCGATCTAGCGGGGCAAGAGACCCAGTACTTC.

This clone showed up just once. The rearrangement links TRBV28 to TRBJ2-7, with TRBD2 as a possible D gene (7 bases). From germline, CDR1 is MDHEN and CDR2 SYDVKM. V shed 8 bases and J shed 2 bases, with 16 bases lying between them. The length of the CDR3 is 14 residues. The CDR3 region has the DNA TGTGCCAGCGGCCGGGGGGCGGAAGCCTACGAGCAGTACTTC. As protein: CASGRGAEAYEQYF.

The rearrangement joins TRBV29-1 to TRBJ1-4, with 9 bases identical to TRBD1. This CDR3 region has 16 residues. V shed 6 bases and J 0 bases; nucleotides not matched to a gene: 8. The germline V gene has CDR1 SQVTM and CDR2 ANQGSEA. The CDR3 spells CSVRDRDLATNEKLFF. Here the CDR3 DNA reads TGCAGCGTCCGGGACAGGGACCTGGCAACTAATGAAAAACTGTTTTTT. The variable domain in full, completed from reference TRBV29-1 and TRBJ1-4, reads SAVISQKPSRDICQRGTSLTIQCQVDSQVTMMFWYRQQPGQSLTLIATANQGSEATYESGFVIDKFPISRPNLTFSTLTVSNMSPEDSSIYLCSVRDRDLATNEKLFFGSGTQLSVL.

This clone has only a few counts. The gene calls are TRBV28 and TRBJ2-2; the match to TRBD2 covers 7 bases. This CDR3 is 13 amino acids long. Germline lookup yields CDR1 MDHEN and CDR2 SYDVKM. V was clipped by 7 bases and J by 3 bases; unmatched bases: 2. CDR3 region: CASNRGDTGELFF. DNA for the CDR3: TGTGCCAGCAATCGGGGGGACACCGGGGAGCTGTTTTTT. Combining the CDR3 with reference TRBV28 and TRBJ2-2 gives the whole variable domain DVKVTQSSRYLVKRTGEKVFLECVQDMDHENMFWYRQDPGLGLRLIYFSYDVKMKEKGDIPEGYSVSREKKERFSLILESASTNQTSMYLCASNRGDTGELFFGEGSRLTVL.

The count of this clone is one. This chain joins TRBV19 and TRBJ2-3; D not certain. Germline loops: CDR1 LNHDA, CDR2 SQIVND (reference sequence). The germline V and J ends were trimmed by 5 bases and 0 bases, with 12 bases remaining between them. The CDR3 sequence is 15 residues long. CDR3 coding DNA: TGTGCCAGTAGTCTCCGACACTCGAGCACAGATACGCAGTATTTT. It specifies CASSLRHSSTDTQYF.

The rearrangement joins TRBV4-1 to TRBJ2-1; TRBD2 matches at 7 bases. Trimming took 0 bases from V and 6 from J; bases not matched to a gene: 8. The CDR3 contains 16 residues. Per the germline V gene, CDR1 is MGHRA and CDR2 is YSYEKL. CDR3 region: CASSQDSTGGGNEQFF. CDR3 coding DNA: TGCGCCAGCAGCCAAGATAGCACGGGAGGTGGCAATGAGCAGTTCTTC.

The chain carries TRBV27 and TRBJ1-4; the match to TRBD1 covers 9 bases. Germline CDR1 is MNHEY and CDR2 is SMNVEV (reference sequence). CDR3 size: 17 residues. V gave up 5 bases and J gave up 0 bases; unmatched junction bases: 7. CDR3 in DNA: TGTGCCAGCAGTGTGGAACAGGGGGCTACAACTAATGAAAAACTGTTTTTT. It encodes CASSVEQGATTNEKLFF.

In this sample, this clone turned up a few times. The J gene is TRBJ2-7, the V gene TRBV30; 13 bases are shared with TRBD2. J was trimmed by 5 bases and V by 4 bases; bases with no gene match: 5. Germline CDR1 and CDR2: GTSNPN and SVGIG (reference sequence). The CDR3 is 14 amino acids. Here the CDR3 DNA reads TGTGCCTGGATGCGGACTAGCGGGAGCCACGAGCAGTACTTC. Translation gives CAWMRTSGSHEQYF.

The chain carries TRBV5-1 and TRBJ2-3; TRBD2 agrees at 9 bases. Germline V lookup: CDR1 SGHRS, CDR2 YFSETQ. The J segment lost 2 bases and the V segment lost 1 base, leaving 2 bases of the junction unmatched. The CDR3 spans 15 residues. CDR3 DNA: TGCGCCAGCAGCTTGACTAGCGGGTACACAGATACGCAGTATTTT. Its translation: CASSLTSGYTDTQYF.

This clone appeared a few times. The DNA of the CDR3 is TGTGCCAGCAGCGCACAGGGTTTAAGGGAGACCGGGGAGCTGTTTTTT. This codes for CASSAQGLRETGELFF. The chain couples TRBV2 to TRBJ2-2; tentatively, D is TRBD1 (6 bases). The CDR3 has 16 amino acids. Trimming pared 6 bases from V and 5 bases from J, leaving 19 bases between. From germline, CDR1 is SNHLY and CDR2 FYNNEI.